This entry lists 21 T cell receptor beta chains sequenced from one sample in a study of blood T cells in healthy people across ages. PCR was performed a second time for roughly 7 to 12 cycles using a sample-barcoded 5' primer and a J-beta primer mix. TCRdb ran MiXCR on the 5' RACE reads and lists one entry per CDR3 protein. The sample consists of approximately 780,000 distinct CDR3 sequences, around 25% of them appearing once. The sample was also reused in another study, on T cells of mothers and their children.

The specimen was blood. All receptors come from a boy aged 5-17 years in good health.

This clonotype was counted many times. The chain combines TRBV5-1 with TRBJ2-5, with 8 bases identical to TRBD1. The CDR3 is made up of 14 amino acids. CDR1 SGHRS and CDR2 YFSETQ come from the germline V gene. J lost 2 bases, V lost 4 bases, and 4 bases had no gene match. CDR3 in DNA: TGCGCCAGCAGCCCGGGACAGGAACAAGAGACCCAGTACTTC. Its translation: CASSPGQEQETQYF. Full variable domain (remainder filled in from reference TRBV5-1 and TRBJ2-5): KAGVTQTPRYLIKTRGQQVTLSCSPISGHRSVSWYQQTPGQGLQFLFEYFSETQRNKGNFPGRFSGRQFSNSRSEMNVSTLELGDSALYLCASSPGQEQETQYFGPGTRLLVL.

The chain recombines TRBV5-1 with TRBJ1-4; 10 bases map to TRBD1. V gave up 0 bases and J gave up 7 bases; unmatched junction bases: 6. From germline, CDR1 is SGHRS and CDR2 YFSETQ. The CDR3 loop spans 16 amino acids. CDR3 nucleotide sequence: TGCGCCAGCAGCTTGGGGGGGACAGGGGTACGTGAAAAACTGTTTTTT. It yields the protein CASSLGGTGVREKLFF.

The V call is TRBV2, the J call TRBJ1-2, with D uncertain. V lost 0 bases and J lost 5, with 10 bases in between. The CDR3 consists of 14 residues. The germline V gene encodes CDR1 SNHLY and CDR2 FYNNEI. The CDR3 region is CASSEAPISYGYTF. The CDR3 DNA reads TGTGCCAGCAGTGAAGCGCCCATTAGTTATGGCTACACCTTC. Complete variable domain (other parts from reference TRBV2 and TRBJ1-2): EPEVTQTPSHQVTQMGQEVILRCVPISNHLYFYWYRQILGQKVEFLVSFYNNEISEKSEIFDDQFSVERPDGSNFTLKIRSTKLEDSAMYFCASSEAPISYGYTFGSGTRLTVV.

This sequence joins TRBV4-1 and TRBJ2-3, with 7 bases aligning to TRBD1. The CDR3 consists of 14 residues. J was trimmed by 2 bases and V by 2 bases; bases with no gene match: 1. Germline values: CDR1 MGHRA, CDR2 YSYEKL. CDR3 DNA: TGCGCCAGCAGCCAAACAGGGGTCACAGATACGCAGTATTTT. It encodes CASSQTGVTDTQYF.

This clonotype was seen a few times. The CDR3 DNA reads as TGTGCCAGCAGTGGGTCGAGGGGGGGCTTTCATGAGCAGTTCTTC. This translates into CASSGSRGGFHEQFF. This sequence joins TRBV27 and TRBJ2-5, with D possibly matching TRBD2 (7 bases). Judging by the DNA end, TRBJ2-1 fits better; the J call may be wrong. This CDR3 contains 15 residues. Germline CDR1 and CDR2: MNHEY and SMNVEV (reference sequence).

This clonotype was detected many times. J is TRBJ1-2 and V is TRBV20-1; TRBD1 matches 9 bases. With V trimmed by 3 bases and J by 4 bases, 3 bases remained unmatched. The germline V gene has CDR1 DFQATT and CDR2 SNEGSKA (reference sequence). This CDR3 spans 13 amino acids. The chain's CDR3 is CSARDRGSYGYTF. The CDR3 coding sequence is TGCAGTGCTAGGGACAGGGGTAGCTATGGCTACACCTTC.

The chain carries TRBV25-1 and TRBJ2-3, with TRBD2 matching 11 bases. With 5 bases clipped from V and 3 bases from J, the junction kept 13 bases outside the gene matches. The CDR3 covers 18 residues. Germline lookup yields CDR1 MGHDK and CDR2 SYGVNS. The CDR3 protein is CASSTSGGFSGWTDTQYF. The CDR3 DNA is TGTGCCAGCAGTACTAGCGGGGGATTCAGCGGTTGGACAGATACGCAGTATTTT.

The sample holds a few counts of this clonotype. This sequence joins TRBV27 and TRBJ1-6, with 7 positions matching TRBD1. Per germline, CDR1 MNHEY and CDR2 SMNVEV (reference sequence). With 4 bases clipped from V and 8 bases from J, the junction kept 8 bases outside the gene matches. The CDR3 has 15 amino acids. CDR3 coding DNA: TGTGCCAGCAGTTGGAAGGAAGGGGGCTATTCACCCCTCCACTTT. This codes for CASSWKEGGYSPLHF.

The chain carries TRBV11-3 and TRBJ2-1, with D perhaps TRBD1 (6 bases). The CDR3 runs to 16 residues. Germline V gene sequence: CDR1 SGHNT, CDR2 YENEEA. V lost 5 bases and J lost 1, with 15 bases in between. CDR3 protein: CASSAQGSRSYNEQFF. CDR3 DNA sequence: TGTGCCAGCAGCGCGCAGGGGTCTAGATCCTACAATGAGCAGTTCTTC.

This clonotype has only a few counts. The chain carries TRBV6-5 and TRBJ2-6; D is unresolved. Trimming left V 6 bases short and J 0 bases short, with 15 bases between. The germline gives CDR1 MNHEY, CDR2 SVGAGI. The CDR3 has 17 residues. DNA of the CDR3: TGTGCCAGCAGCATCGAACCCACGTACTCTGGGGCCAACGTCCTGACTTTC. This codes for CASSIEPTYSGANVLTF.

This clonotype showed up just a few times. The V and J genes are TRBV29-1 and TRBJ1-2, with D possibly being TRBD1 (5 bases). CDR1 and CDR2 from the germline V gene are SQVTM and ANQGSEA. The V and J ends lost 5 bases and 8 bases respectively, with 12 bases between them. The CDR3 contains 11 residues. The CDR3 nucleotides are TGCAGCGTTCCGTGGAGGGGCGGCTACACCTTC. Its protein product is CSVPWRGGYTF.

The chain has TRBV12-3 or TRBV12-4 and TRBJ1-1, with a weak D call TRBD1 (5 bases). V gave up 7 bases and J gave up 1 base, with 22 bases separating them. CDR3 length: 17 amino acids. CDR3 residues: CASILGRTWNQNTEAFF. The CDR3 DNA follows: TGTGCCAGCATCTTGGGGCGCACGTGGAATCAGAACACTGAAGCTTTCTTT.

There are many counts of this clonotype. The rearrangement joins TRBV28 to TRBJ2-5; a possible D gene is TRBD1 (5 bases). V was trimmed by 6 bases and J by 1 base, leaving 15 bases between them. The germline CDR1 and CDR2 sequences are MDHEN and SYDVKM. The CDR3 sequence is 15 residues long. CDR3 nucleotide sequence: TGTGCCAGCAGGCAGGACACCGTACCCCAAGAGACCCAGTACTTC. This codes for CASRQDTVPQETQYF.

The chain couples TRBV29-1 to TRBJ1-1, with D unresolved. The germline CDR1 and CDR2 sequences are SQVTM and ANQGSEA. The CDR3 contains 14 residues. The V end lost 1 base, the J end lost 3 bases, and 12 bases lay between the germline ends. CDR3 amino acids: CSVEVTAEYTEAFF. In DNA form, the CDR3 reads TGCAGCGTTGAAGTAACAGCCGAGTACACTGAAGCTTTCTTT.

V gene TRBV20-1 combines with J gene TRBJ2-3; D not resolved. The length of the CDR3 is 12 residues. Germline loops: CDR1 DFQATT, CDR2 SNEGSKA (reference sequence). In DNA form, the CDR3 reads TGCAGCGTAGACCAGGACACAGATACGCAGTATTTT. Protein: CSVDQDTDTQYF.

The chain recombines TRBV10-3 with TRBJ1-1; TRBD1 matches at 7 bases. In germline, CDR1 is ENHRY, CDR2 SYGVKD. Trimming removed 5 bases from V and 6 bases from J; junction bases left unmatched: 9. This CDR3 has 14 residues. The CDR3 coding sequence is TGTGCCATCAGTCCGCAGGGGGGGGTCGCTGAAGCTTTCTTT. As protein: CAISPQGGVAEAFF.

The genes are TRBV9 and TRBJ2-3; 12 positions agree with TRBD2. Germline CDR1 reads SGDLS; CDR2 reads YYNGEE. V trimming: 0 bases; J trimming: 4 bases; junction bases outside the gene matches: 6. This CDR3 region has 17 residues. Written as DNA, the CDR3 is TGTGCCAGCAGCGTAGGGGCTAGCGGGGGGGCATCAGATACGCAGTATTTT. Translated: CASSVGASGGASDTQYF.

This chain uses TRBV2 with TRBJ2-7; TRBD2 might be the D (6 bases). The V and J ends lost 5 bases and 7 bases respectively, with 9 bases between them. The CDR3 has 11 amino acids. Germline V gene data show CDR1 as SNHLY and CDR2 as FYNNEI. CDR3 region: CASSTREEQYF. Here the CDR3 DNA reads TGTGCCAGCAGTACCCGGGAGGAGCAGTACTTC.

J is TRBJ1-1 and V is TRBV6-1; maybe TRBD1 (5 bases). Germline lookup yields CDR1 MNHNS and CDR2 SASEGT. Trimming stripped 5 bases from V and 0 bases from J, with 25 bases between. CDR3 length: 19 amino acids. The CDR3 is CASSPRGPGRVGLNTEAFF. DNA for the CDR3: TGTGCCAGCAGTCCGCGTGGGCCGGGGCGTGTTGGGTTGAACACTGAAGCTTTCTTT.

J is TRBJ2-7 and V is TRBV6-1, with 11 bases aligning to TRBD1. The germline CDR1 and CDR2 sequences are MNHNS and SASEGT. This CDR3 contains 16 residues. With V trimmed by 2 bases and J by 1 base, 4 bases remained unmatched. CDR3: CASSEWGQGVSYEQYF. CDR3 coding DNA: TGTGCCAGCAGTGAATGGGGACAGGGGGTGTCCTACGAGCAGTACTTC.

The gene calls are TRBV4-2 and TRBJ1-1, with D maybe TRBD1 (5 bases). Germline CDR1 and CDR2: LGHNA and YNFKEQ. Deletions cut 0 bases from V and 1 base from J, with 9 bases between. The CDR3 length is 15 residues. CDR3 loop: CASSQEPQGNTEAFF. The CDR3 DNA reads as TGTGCCAGCAGCCAAGAACCCCAGGGGAACACTGAAGCTTTCTTT.